The 30 T cell receptor beta chains below all came from one sample that was sequenced in a study of OX40 agonist ivuxolimab in advanced cancers. The method was immunoSEQ multiplex PCR; TCRdb's version includes in-frame clones alone and lacks a portion of them. Found here are roughly 53,000 clones, roughly 84% of them singletons; the top ten hold over 10%. Sequenced material: CD4+ or CD8+ T cells sorted from blood, taken in a trial of the OX40 agonist ivuxolimab. These receptors all come from an adult with an advanced solid tumor such as melanoma, head and neck, liver or kidney cancer.

The chain links TRBV7-2 to TRBJ2-1; possible D gene TRBD2, 6 bases. The CDR3 covers 16 residues. V shed 0 bases and J shed 5 bases, with 14 bases lying between them. Germline CDR1 and CDR2: SGHTA and FQGNSA. CDR3: CASSLALGRGHNEQFF. CDR3 nucleotide sequence: TGTGCCAGCAGCTTAGCTCTCGGGCGGGGCCACAATGAGCAGTTCTTC.

J is TRBJ2-1 and V is TRBV5-1; D call uncertain. Germline lookup yields CDR1 SGHRS and CDR2 YFSETQ. Between the trimmed V and J ends, which lost 0 bases and 0 bases, there was a span of 10 bases. This CDR3 is 16 amino acids long. The DNA for the CDR3 is TGCGCCAGCAGCTTGGTAGGCTCCCGCTCCTACAATGAGCAGTTCTTC. Its translation: CASSLVGSRSYNEQFF.

The rearrangement uses TRBV19 and TRBJ2-3; no clear D gene. The CDR3 length is 14 residues. The V gene lost 10 bases and the J gene lost 2 bases, with 16 bases spanning the gap. Germline CDR1 reads LNHDA; CDR2 reads SQIVND (reference sequence). CDR3 bases: TGTGCCACGAGATTGGTCCCGAACACAGATACGCAGTATTTT. It translates to CATRLVPNTDTQYF.

The rearrangement joins TRBV5-5 to TRBJ2-5, with D tentatively TRBD1 or TRBD2 (6 bases each). Trimming pared 0 bases from V and 7 bases from J, leaving 16 bases between. CDR1 and CDR2 (germline): SGHKS, YYEKEE (reference sequence). CDR3 size: 15 residues. The CDR3 DNA follows: TGTGCCAGCAGCTTGGTAGGAGGAGGGGGATGGACCCAGTACTTC. The encoded protein is CASSLVGGGGWTQYF. The full variable domain, rest sourced from reference TRBV5-5 and TRBJ2-5, is DAGVTQSPTHLIKTRGQQVTLRCSPISGHKSVSWYQQVLGQGPQFIFQYYEKEERGRGNFPDRFSARQFPNYSSELNVNALLLGDSALYLCASSLVGGGGWTQYFGPGTRLLVL.

In nucleotides, the CDR3 is TGCGCCAGCAGCTTGAATACGGACAGGGGGTATGGCTACACCTTC. Translating gives CASSLNTDRGYGYTF. The chain combines TRBV5-1 with TRBJ1-2; 10 bases agree with TRBD1. CDR3 length: 15 amino acids. J lost 5 bases, V lost 1 base, and 5 bases had no gene match. Germline lookup yields CDR1 SGHRS and CDR2 YFSETQ.

The chain is built from TRBV10-1 and TRBJ2-2, with D hard to call. Trimming stripped 5 bases from V and 0 bases from J, with 7 bases between. The CDR3 length is 14 residues. Germline CDR1 and CDR2: WNHNN and SYGVQD (reference sequence). The CDR3 here is CASSPSSNTGELFF. CDR3 DNA: TGCGCCAGCAGTCCCTCATCGAACACCGGGGAGCTGTTTTTT.

The chain couples TRBV9 to TRBJ2-3; perhaps D is TRBD1 or TRBD2 (5 bases each). The CDR3 totals 13 residues. Trimming removed 10 bases at V and 1 base at J, with 13 bases between. In germline, CDR1 is SGDLS, CDR2 YYNGEE. This chain's CDR3 is CAGGRGGTDTQYF. The CDR3 nucleotides read TGTGCCGGCGGCCGGGGCGGCACAGATACGCAGTATTTT. Based on the CDR3 plus reference TRBV9 and TRBJ2-3, the full variable domain is DSGVTQTPKHLITATGQRVTLRCSPRSGDLSVYWYQQSLDQGLQFLIQYYNGEERAKGNILERFSAQQFPDLHSELNLSSLELGDSALYFCAGGRGGTDTQYFGPGTRLTVL.

V gene TRBV18 combines with J gene TRBJ2-1; 9 nucleotides match TRBD2. Trimming took 6 bases from V and 4 from J; bases not matched to a gene: 10. The CDR3 is 16 residues long. The germline gives CDR1 KGHSH, CDR2 LQKENI. Here the CDR3 reads CASSSRATSGYNEQFF. CDR3 coding DNA: TGTGCCAGCTCGTCCCGCGCGACTAGCGGTTACAATGAGCAGTTCTTC. Combining the CDR3 with reference TRBV18 and TRBJ2-1 gives the whole variable domain NAGVMQNPRHLVRRRGQEARLRCSPMKGHSHVYWYRQLPEEGLKFMVYLQKENIIDESGMPKERFSAEFPKEGPSILRIQQVVRGDSAAYFCASSSRATSGYNEQFFGPGTRLTVL.

This clone has a handful of counts. The rearrangement joins TRBV7-3 to TRBJ2-1; TRBD1 agrees at 7 bases. CDR1 and CDR2 (germline): SGHTA, FQGTGA. V dropped 3 bases and J dropped 10; count of bases not matched to a gene: 9. The CDR3 has 14 residues. For the CDR3, the DNA is TGTGCCAGCAGCTTCGGTAGGGGGCAAGGGGAGCAGTTCTTC. Its translation: CASSFGRGQGEQFF.

The rearrangement links TRBV28 to TRBJ1-1, with D perhaps TRBD1 (5 bases). The CDR3 consists of 15 residues. V was trimmed by 6 bases and J by 1 base, leaving 15 bases between them. Germline V gene sequence: CDR1 MDHEN, CDR2 SYDVKM. CDR3 region: CASSKSRGSNTEAFF. CDR3 in DNA: TGTGCCAGCAGCAAGTCAAGGGGCTCGAACACTGAAGCTTTCTTT.

The rearrangement joins TRBV7-2 to TRBJ2-3, with 7 bases matching TRBD2. The V gene's germline CDR1 is SGHTA and CDR2 FQGNSA. The ends lost 1 base at V and 3 bases at J; junction bases unmatched: 4. CDR3 length: 15 residues. CDR3 sequence: CASSLGPGGTDTQYF. As DNA, the CDR3 is TGTGCCAGCAGCTTAGGCCCGGGAGGTACAGATACGCAGTATTTT.

The chain has TRBV2 and TRBJ1-4; possible D gene TRBD1, 6 bases. Trimming took off 0 bases at V and 8 bases at J, with 13 bases between the two ends. The CDR3 covers 15 residues. Germline V gene data show CDR1 as SNHLY and CDR2 as FYNNEI. Here the CDR3 reads CASSEAGGRGEKLFF. The CDR3, as DNA: TGTGCCAGCAGTGAAGCAGGGGGGAGAGGAGAAAAACTGTTTTTT.

CDR3 sequence reads: CASSLVGEYNEQFF. CDR3 coding DNA: TGTGCCAGCAGTTTGGTGGGAGAGTACAATGAGCAGTTCTTC. The V and J genes are TRBV28 and TRBJ2-1; D is possibly TRBD2 (5 bases). This CDR3 comprises 14 residues. The V end lost 3 bases, the J end lost 4 bases, and 10 bases lay between the germline ends. Per the germline V gene, CDR1 is MDHEN and CDR2 is SYDVKM.

The chain combines TRBV28 with TRBJ2-1; D is undetermined. V was cut by 7 bases and J by 0 bases, with 19 bases left in between. This CDR3 region has 17 residues. CDR1 and CDR2 from the germline V gene are MDHEN and SYDVKM. CDR3 amino acids: CASTSSGAASSYNEQFF. The CDR3 DNA reads TGTGCCAGCACCTCATCGGGCGCGGCCAGCTCCTACAATGAGCAGTTCTTC.

The chain recombines TRBV5-1 with TRBJ1-1; TRBD1 aligns across 10 bases. J was trimmed by 5 bases and V by 4 bases; bases with no gene match: 8. Germline CDR1 and CDR2: SGHRS and YFSETQ. The CDR3 is made up of 15 amino acids. CDR3 residues: CASSTSDRGKTEAFF. The CDR3 DNA reads as TGCGCCAGCAGCACATCGGACAGGGGGAAGACTGAAGCTTTCTTT.

V is TRBV2 and J is TRBJ2-7; D gene ambiguous. The CDR3 runs 12 residues. Germline loops: CDR1 SNHLY, CDR2 FYNNEI. Trimming left V 1 base short and J 6 bases short, with 7 bases between. CDR3: CASSEVGIEQYV. CDR3 DNA: TGTGCCAGCAGTGAAGTAGGGATCGAGCAGTACGTC.

J is TRBJ2-3 and V is TRBV7-6; D is uncertain. Germline V gene data show CDR1 as SGHVS and CDR2 as FNYEAQ. Trimming stripped 4 bases from V and 5 bases from J, with 7 bases between. The CDR3 extends over 12 amino acids. Here the CDR3 reads CASSSAGDTQYF. CDR3 sequence (DNA): TGTGCCAGCAGCTCGGCCGGAGATACGCAGTATTTT.

This clone has only one observation. V and J are TRBV5-4 and TRBJ2-1, with 7 nucleotides matching TRBD2. The CDR3 is 18 residues long. CDR1 SGHNT and CDR2 YYREEE come from the germline V gene (reference sequence). The V and J ends lost 2 bases and 8 bases, in that order; junction bases with no gene match: 19. CDR3 in DNA: TGTGCCAGCAGCTTCGTTTTTACGGGGGGATACTTCAGCGATGAGCAGTTCTTC. Translated, it gives CASSFVFTGGYFSDEQFF.

This sequence joins TRBV7-9 and TRBJ2-7; D perhaps matches TRBD2 (6 bases). V gave up 0 bases and J gave up 0 bases, with 12 bases separating them. The CDR3 is made up of 16 amino acids. Germline values: CDR1 SEHNR, CDR2 FQNEAQ (reference sequence). In DNA form, the CDR3 reads TGTGCCAGCAGCTTAGCGGGCGGGGCAAGCTCCTACGAGCAGTACTTC. Its translation is CASSLAGGASSYEQYF.

The genes are TRBV6-6 and TRBJ1-5, with a tentative D call TRBD1 (5 bases). Trimming took off 6 bases at V and 0 bases at J, with 12 bases between the two ends. CDR1 is MNHNY, CDR2 SVGAGI, per germline (reference sequence). The CDR3 totals 15 residues. The DNA of the CDR3 is TGTGCCAGCAGAAAGCCAGGGACTAGCAATCAGCCCCAGCATTTT. It codes for CASRKPGTSNQPQHF.

V is TRBV18 and J is TRBJ2-5; D might be TRBD1 or TRBD2, each matching 5 bases. The CDR3 is 15 amino acids. CDR1 KGHSH and CDR2 LQKENI come from the germline V gene. V lost 2 bases and J 4 bases, leaving 14 bases between the germline ends. The CDR3 DNA follows: TGTGCCAGCTCACCATTCACGGGTGGGGGAGAGACCCAGTACTTC. It specifies CASSPFTGGGETQYF.

DNA for the CDR3: TGTGCCACCCCCCCCCGGGCAACACCTTCCATGGGCAATCAGCCCCAGCATTTT. Amino acids: CATPPRATPSMGNQPQHF. The chain combines TRBV2 with TRBJ1-5, with D hard to call. Trimming stripped 10 bases from V and 2 bases from J, with 27 bases between. Per the germline V gene, CDR1 is SNHLY and CDR2 is FYNNEI. The CDR3 covers 18 residues.

J is TRBJ2-5 and V is TRBV6-5; D is unresolved. CDR3 length: 13 amino acids. Per the germline V gene, CDR1 is MNHEY and CDR2 is SVGAGI. The V end lost 6 bases, the J end lost 6 bases, and 14 bases lay between the germline ends. CDR3 residues: CASSSPSVQTQYF. As DNA, the CDR3 is TGTGCCAGCAGCTCCCCTTCCGTCCAGACCCAGTACTTC.

V is TRBV4-2 and J is TRBJ2-7, with D uncertain. Trimming took 4 bases from V and 4 from J, leaving 17 bases between them. In germline, CDR1 is LGHNA, CDR2 YNFKEQ. The CDR3 consists of 15 residues. The CDR3 protein is CASSPTFDNSYEQYF. In DNA form, the CDR3 reads TGTGCCAGCAGCCCTACCTTCGACAACTCATACGAGCAGTACTTC.

The chain couples TRBV30 to TRBJ2-2; D possibly corresponds to TRBD2 (8 bases). The CDR3 sequence is 16 residues long. Per germline, CDR1 GTSNPN and CDR2 SVGIG (reference sequence). The ends were cut back, 4 bases at V and 5 bases at J, with 20 bases in the middle. As DNA, the CDR3 is TGTGCCTGGATCGCGCGGGGGGACAGTGGGACCGGGGAGCTGTTTTTT. Translated: CAWIARGDSGTGELFF.

V is TRBV5-1 and J is TRBJ2-1; D is perhaps TRBD2 (6 bases). CDR3 size: 14 residues. V lost 0 bases and J lost 4, with 8 bases in between. Germline CDR1 reads SGHRS; CDR2 reads YFSETQ. The CDR3 DNA sequence: TGCGCCAGCAGCTTGGTCGGGGGATACAATGAGCAGTTCTTC. Amino acids: CASSLVGGYNEQFF.

The chain has TRBV6-1 and TRBJ2-5; D is uncertain. CDR3 size: 11 residues. CDR1 is MNHNS and CDR2 is SASEGT in the germline V gene. V dropped 5 bases and J dropped 5 bases, with 6 bases sitting between them. The CDR3 region has the DNA TGTGCCAGCAGTTTACTGGAGACCCAGTACTTC. It translates to CASSLLETQYF.

The rearrangement uses TRBV18 and TRBJ2-7; TRBD1 agrees at 7 bases. The CDR3 totals 13 residues. V lost 8 bases, J lost 7 bases, and 11 bases stayed unmatched. Germline V CDR1 and CDR2: KGHSH, LQKENI. CDR3 loop: CASARDSRLEQYV. CDR3 DNA: TGTGCCAGCGCCCGGGACAGTCGATTAGAGCAGTACGTC.

This clone occurred once. V gene TRBV29-1 combines with J gene TRBJ1-1; 7 nucleotides match TRBD1. The CDR3 extends over 15 amino acids. CDR1 and CDR2 from the germline V gene are SQVTM and ANQGSEA. Trimming took 6 bases from V and 0 from J; bases not matched to a gene: 10. CDR3 in amino acids: CSVNSGTAMNTEAFF. The CDR3 region has the DNA TGCAGCGTCAATTCCGGGACAGCGATGAACACTGAAGCTTTCTTT.

This rearrangement joins TRBV9 to TRBJ1-1, with D possibly matching TRBD1 (5 bases). The CDR3 sequence is 15 residues long. Germline CDR1 and CDR2: SGDLS and YYNGEE. Trimming removed 7 bases at V and 1 base at J, with 17 bases between. The CDR3 sequence: CASGTAQGWNTEAFF. CDR3 sequence (DNA): TGTGCCAGCGGGACTGCTCAGGGTTGGAACACTGAAGCTTTCTTT.